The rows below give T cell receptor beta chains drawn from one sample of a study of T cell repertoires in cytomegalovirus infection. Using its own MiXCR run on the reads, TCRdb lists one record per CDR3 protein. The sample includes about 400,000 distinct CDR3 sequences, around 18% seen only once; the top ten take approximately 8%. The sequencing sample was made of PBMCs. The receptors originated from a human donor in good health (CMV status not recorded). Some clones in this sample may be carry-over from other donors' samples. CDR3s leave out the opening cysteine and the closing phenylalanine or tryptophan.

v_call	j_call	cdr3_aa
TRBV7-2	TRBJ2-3	ASSLPGTTSTDTQY
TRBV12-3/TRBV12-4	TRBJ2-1	ASSADRAPYNEQF
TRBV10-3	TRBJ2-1	AISRALASYNEQF
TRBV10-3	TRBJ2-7	AISERVYEQY
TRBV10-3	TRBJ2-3	AISDPRDREIDTQY
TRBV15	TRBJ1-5	ATSRVPSYRSSLYSNQPQH
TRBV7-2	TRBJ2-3	ASSGWGAGAGTDTQY
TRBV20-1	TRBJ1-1	SVGQGRAEAF
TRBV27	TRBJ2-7	ASSPRTSGRAPSREQY
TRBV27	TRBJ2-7	ASSLRGAREQY
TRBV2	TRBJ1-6	ASRKTGGNSPLH
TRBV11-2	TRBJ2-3	ASSLDGTGGTDTQY
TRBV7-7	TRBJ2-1	ASSSLAGGGSNEQF
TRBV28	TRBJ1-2	ASSLFGYT
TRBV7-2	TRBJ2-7	ASSRTFEQY
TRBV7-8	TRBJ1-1	ASSIGQMNTEAF
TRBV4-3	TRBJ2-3	ASSPGLAGEGGTDTQY
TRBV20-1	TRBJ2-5	SAGRDRGVQETQY